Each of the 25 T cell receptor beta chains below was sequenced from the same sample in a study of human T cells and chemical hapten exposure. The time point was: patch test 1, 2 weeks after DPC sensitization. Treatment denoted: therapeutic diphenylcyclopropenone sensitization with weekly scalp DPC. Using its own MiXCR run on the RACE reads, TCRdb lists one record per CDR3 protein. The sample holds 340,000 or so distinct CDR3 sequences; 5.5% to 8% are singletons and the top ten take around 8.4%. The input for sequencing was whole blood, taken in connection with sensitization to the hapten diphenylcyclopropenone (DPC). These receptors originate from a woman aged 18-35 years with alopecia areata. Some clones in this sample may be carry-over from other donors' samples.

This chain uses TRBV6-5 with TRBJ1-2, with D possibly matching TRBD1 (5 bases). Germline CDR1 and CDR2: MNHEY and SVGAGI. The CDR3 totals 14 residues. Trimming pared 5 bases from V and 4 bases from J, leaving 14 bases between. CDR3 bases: TGTGCCAGCAGTCAAATTGACAGACTCTATGGCTACACCTTC. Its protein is CASSQIDRLYGYTF.

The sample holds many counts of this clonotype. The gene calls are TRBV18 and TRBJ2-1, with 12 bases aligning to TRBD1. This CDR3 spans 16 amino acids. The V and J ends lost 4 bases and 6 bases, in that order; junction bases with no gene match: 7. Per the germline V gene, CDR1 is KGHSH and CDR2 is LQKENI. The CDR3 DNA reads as TGTGCCAGCTCACGGACCGCGGGACAGGGGGCCAATGAGCAGTTCTTC. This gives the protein CASSRTAGQGANEQFF.

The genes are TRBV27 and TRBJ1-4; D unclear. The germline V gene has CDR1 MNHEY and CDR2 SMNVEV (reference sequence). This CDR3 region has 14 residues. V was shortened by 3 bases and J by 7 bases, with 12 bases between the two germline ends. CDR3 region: CASSFAGALEKLFF. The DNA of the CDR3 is TGTGCCAGCAGTTTTGCGGGTGCCCTTGAAAAACTGTTTTTT.

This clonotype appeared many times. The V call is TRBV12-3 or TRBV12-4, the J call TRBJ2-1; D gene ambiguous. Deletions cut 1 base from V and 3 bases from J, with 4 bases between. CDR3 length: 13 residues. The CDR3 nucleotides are TGTGCCAGCAGTTTAGGAAGCTACAATGAGCAGTTCTTC. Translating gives CASSLGSYNEQFF.

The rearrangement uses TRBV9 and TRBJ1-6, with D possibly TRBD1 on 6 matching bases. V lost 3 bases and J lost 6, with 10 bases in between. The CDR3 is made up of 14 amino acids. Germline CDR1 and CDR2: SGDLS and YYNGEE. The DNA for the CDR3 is TGTGCCAGCAGCGCCACAGGGTTTAATTCACCCCTCCACTTT. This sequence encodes CASSATGFNSPLHF.

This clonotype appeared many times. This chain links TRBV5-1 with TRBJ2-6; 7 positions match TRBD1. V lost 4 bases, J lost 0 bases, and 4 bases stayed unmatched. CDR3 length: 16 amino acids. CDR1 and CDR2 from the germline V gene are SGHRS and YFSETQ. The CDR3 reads CASSGDRSSGANVLTF. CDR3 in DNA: TGCGCCAGCAGCGGGGACAGAAGCTCTGGGGCCAACGTCCTGACTTTC.

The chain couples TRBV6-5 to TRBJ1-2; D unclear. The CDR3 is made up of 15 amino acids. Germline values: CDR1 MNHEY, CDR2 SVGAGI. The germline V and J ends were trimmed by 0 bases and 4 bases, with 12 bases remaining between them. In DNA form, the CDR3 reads TGTGCCAGCAGTTACTCGGTGTCCTTTCCCTATGGCTACACCTTC. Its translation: CASSYSVSFPYGYTF.

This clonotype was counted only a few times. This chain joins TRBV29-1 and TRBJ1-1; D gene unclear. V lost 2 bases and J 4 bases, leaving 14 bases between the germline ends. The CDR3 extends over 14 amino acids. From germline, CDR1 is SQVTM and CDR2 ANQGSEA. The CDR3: CSVESPEGPTEAFF. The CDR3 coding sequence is TGCAGCGTTGAATCCCCCGAAGGACCCACTGAAGCTTTCTTT.

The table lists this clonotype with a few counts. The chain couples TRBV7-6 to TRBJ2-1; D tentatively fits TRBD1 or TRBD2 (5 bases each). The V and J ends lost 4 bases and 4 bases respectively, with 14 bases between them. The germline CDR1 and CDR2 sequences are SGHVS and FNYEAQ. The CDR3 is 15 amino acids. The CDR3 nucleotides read TGTGCCAGCAGCTCCGCGGACTGGACATACAATGAGCAGTTCTTC. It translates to CASSSADWTYNEQFF.

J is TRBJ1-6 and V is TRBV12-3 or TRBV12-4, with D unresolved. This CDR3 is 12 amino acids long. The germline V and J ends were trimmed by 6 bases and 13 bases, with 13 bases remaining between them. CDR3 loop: CASSYSPGPLHF. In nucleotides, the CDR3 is TGTGCCAGCAGCTACTCCCCCGGCCCCCTCCACTTT.

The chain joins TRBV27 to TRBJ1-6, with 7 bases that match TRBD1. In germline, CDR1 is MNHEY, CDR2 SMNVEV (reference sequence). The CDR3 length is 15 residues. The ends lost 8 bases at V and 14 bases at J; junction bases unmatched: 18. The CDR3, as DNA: TGTGCCAGCGGACCGGGACAGACTCTTTGGTCGGCCCTCCACTTT. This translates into CASGPGQTLWSALHF.

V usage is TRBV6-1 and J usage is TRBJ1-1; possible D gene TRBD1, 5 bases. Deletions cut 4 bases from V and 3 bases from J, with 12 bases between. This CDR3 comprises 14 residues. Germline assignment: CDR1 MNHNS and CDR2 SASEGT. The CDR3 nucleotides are TGTGCCAGCAGTGGGGGGGGGAGGTACACTGAAGCTTTCTTT. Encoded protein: CASSGGGRYTEAFF.

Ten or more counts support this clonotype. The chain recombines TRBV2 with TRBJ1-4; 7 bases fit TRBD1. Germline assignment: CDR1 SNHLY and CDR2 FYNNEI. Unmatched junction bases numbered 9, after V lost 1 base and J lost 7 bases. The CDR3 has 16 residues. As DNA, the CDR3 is TGTGCCAGCAGTGAAGTCGGAGGGGGCTATGGTGAAAAACTGTTTTTT. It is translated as CASSEVGGGYGEKLFF.

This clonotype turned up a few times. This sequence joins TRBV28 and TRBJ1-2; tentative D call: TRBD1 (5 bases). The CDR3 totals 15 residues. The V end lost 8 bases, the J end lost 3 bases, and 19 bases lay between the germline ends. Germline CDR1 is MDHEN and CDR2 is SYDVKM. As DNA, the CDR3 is TGTGCCAGCCCAAACCCCACAGGCGAGCACTATGGCTACACCTTC. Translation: CASPNPTGEHYGYTF.

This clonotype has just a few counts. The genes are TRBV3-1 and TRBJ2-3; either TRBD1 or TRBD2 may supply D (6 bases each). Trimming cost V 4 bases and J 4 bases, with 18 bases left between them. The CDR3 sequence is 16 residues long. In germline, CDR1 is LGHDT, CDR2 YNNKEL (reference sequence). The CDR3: CASSPGAGLGSDTQYF. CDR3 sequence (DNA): TGTGCCAGCAGCCCGGGGGCGGGGCTGGGATCAGATACGCAGTATTTT.

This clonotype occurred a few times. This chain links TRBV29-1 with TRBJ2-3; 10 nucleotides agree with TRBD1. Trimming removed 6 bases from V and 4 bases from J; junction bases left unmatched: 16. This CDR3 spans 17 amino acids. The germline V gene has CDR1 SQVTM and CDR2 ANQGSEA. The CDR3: CSVRGDRGSASADTQYF. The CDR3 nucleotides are TGCAGCGTGAGGGGGGACAGGGGATCAGCCTCAGCAGATACGCAGTATTTT.

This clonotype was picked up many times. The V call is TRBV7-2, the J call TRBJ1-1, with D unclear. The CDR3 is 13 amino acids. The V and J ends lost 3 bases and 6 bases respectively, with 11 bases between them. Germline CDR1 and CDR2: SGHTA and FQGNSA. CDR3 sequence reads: CASSFSPSAEAFF. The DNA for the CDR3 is TGTGCCAGCAGCTTTTCCCCCTCCGCTGAAGCTTTCTTT.

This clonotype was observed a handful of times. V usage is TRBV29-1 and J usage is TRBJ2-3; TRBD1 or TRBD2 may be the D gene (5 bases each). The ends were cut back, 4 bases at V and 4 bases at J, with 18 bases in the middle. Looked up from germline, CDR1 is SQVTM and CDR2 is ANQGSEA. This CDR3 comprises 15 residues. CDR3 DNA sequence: TGCAGCGTTGGTCTGTTGCCGAGGGGACCAGATACGCAGTATTTT. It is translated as CSVGLLPRGPDTQYF.

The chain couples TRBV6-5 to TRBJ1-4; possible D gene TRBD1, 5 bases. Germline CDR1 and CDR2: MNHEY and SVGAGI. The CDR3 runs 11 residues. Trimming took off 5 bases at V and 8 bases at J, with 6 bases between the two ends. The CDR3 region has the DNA TGTGCCAGCAGTAGGGGCGAAAAACTGTTTTTT. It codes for CASSRGEKLFF.

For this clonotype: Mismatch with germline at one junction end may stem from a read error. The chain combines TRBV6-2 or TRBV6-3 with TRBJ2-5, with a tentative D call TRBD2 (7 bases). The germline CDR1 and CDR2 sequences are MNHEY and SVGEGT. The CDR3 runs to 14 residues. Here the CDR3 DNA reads TGTGCCAGCAGTTACGGGGGGGCCCAAGAGACCCAGCACTTC. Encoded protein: CASSYGGAQETQHF.

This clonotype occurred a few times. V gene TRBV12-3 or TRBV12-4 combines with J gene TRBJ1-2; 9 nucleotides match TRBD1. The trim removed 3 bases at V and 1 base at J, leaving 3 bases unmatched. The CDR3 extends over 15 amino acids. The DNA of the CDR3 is TGTGCCAGCAGTTTCGGACAGGGGCTTAACTATGGCTACACCTTC. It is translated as CASSFGQGLNYGYTF.

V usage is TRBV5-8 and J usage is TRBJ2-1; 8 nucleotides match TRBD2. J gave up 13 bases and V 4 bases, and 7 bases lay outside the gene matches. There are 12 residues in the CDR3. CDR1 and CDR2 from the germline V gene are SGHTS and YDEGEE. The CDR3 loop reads CASSHPGTSQFF. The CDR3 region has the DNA TGTGCCAGCAGCCACCCCGGGACTAGTCAGTTCTTC.

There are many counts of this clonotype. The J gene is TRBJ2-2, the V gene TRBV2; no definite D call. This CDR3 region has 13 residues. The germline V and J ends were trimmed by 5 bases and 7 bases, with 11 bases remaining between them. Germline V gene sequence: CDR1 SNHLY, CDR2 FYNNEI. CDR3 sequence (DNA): TGTGCCAGCAGTCCTGACACCGGCGGGGAGCTGTTTTTT. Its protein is CASSPDTGGELFF.

The CDR3 sequence: CASSQDRLAGPRNEQFF. In DNA form, the CDR3 reads TGTGCCAGCAGCCAAGATCGGCTAGCGGGTCCGCGCAATGAGCAGTTCTTC. This chain joins TRBV4-2 and TRBJ2-1; 8 positions agree with TRBD2. V was clipped by 0 bases and J by 6 bases; unmatched bases: 10. Germline-derived CDR1 and CDR2 are LGHNA and YNFKEQ. This CDR3 region has 17 residues.

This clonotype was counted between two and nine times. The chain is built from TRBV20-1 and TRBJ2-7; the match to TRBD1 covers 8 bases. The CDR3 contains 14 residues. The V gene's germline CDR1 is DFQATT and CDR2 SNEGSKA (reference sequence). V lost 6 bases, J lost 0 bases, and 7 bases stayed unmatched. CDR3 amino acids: CSAQGAISSYEQYF. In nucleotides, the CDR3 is TGCAGTGCGCAGGGGGCCATCAGCTCCTACGAGCAGTACTTC.